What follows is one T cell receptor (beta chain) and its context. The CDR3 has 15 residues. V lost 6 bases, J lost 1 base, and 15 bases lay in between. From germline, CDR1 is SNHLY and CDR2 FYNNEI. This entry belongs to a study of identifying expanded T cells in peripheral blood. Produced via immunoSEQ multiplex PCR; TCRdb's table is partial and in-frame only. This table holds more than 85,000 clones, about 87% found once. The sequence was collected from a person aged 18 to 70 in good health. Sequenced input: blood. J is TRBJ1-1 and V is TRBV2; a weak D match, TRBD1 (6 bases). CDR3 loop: CASSFRGKANTEAFF. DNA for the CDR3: TGTGCCAGCAGCTTCAGGGGAAAAGCGAACACTGAAGCTTTCTTT.